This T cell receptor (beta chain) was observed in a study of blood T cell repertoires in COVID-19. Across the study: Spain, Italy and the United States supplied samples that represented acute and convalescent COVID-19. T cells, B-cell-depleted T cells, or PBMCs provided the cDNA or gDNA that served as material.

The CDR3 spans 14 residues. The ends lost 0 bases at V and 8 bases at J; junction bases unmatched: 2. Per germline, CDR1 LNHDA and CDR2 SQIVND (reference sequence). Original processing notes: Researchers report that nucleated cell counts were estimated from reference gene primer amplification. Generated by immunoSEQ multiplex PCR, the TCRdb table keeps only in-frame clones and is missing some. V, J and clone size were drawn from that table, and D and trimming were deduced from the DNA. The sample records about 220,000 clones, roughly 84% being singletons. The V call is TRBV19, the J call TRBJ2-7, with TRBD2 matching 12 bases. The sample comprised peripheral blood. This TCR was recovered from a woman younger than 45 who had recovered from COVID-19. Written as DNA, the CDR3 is TGTGCCAGTAGTATAGATACTAGCGGGGGGAAGCAGTACTTC. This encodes CASSIDTSGGKQYF. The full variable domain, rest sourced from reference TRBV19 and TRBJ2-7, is DGGITQSPKYLFRKEGQNVTLSCEQNLNHDAMYWYRQDPGQGLRLIYYSQIVNDFQKGDIAEGYSVSREKKESFPLTVTSAQKNPTAFYLCASSIDTSGGKQYFGPGTRLTVT.